This T cell receptor (beta chain) derives from a study of T cell responses to AZD1222 COVID-19 vaccine. TCRdb's copy holds only in-frame clones and misses some; the assay was immunoSEQ multiplex PCR. This sample yields roughly 140,000 clones, of which 90% to 95% are seen a single time; around 1.3% belongs to the top ten. From germline, CDR1 is SGHTS and CDR2 YDEGEE. The CDR3 totals 14 residues. V lost 0 bases and J 2 bases, leaving 3 bases between the germline ends. This TCR came from an adult in good health. The source was peripheral blood, collected on day 0 of AZD1222 vaccination. The gene calls are TRBV5-8 and TRBJ1-6; D remains ambiguous. This CDR3 is CASSLGTYNSPLHF. The CDR3 bases are TGTGCCAGCAGCTTGGGGACCTATAATTCACCCCTCCACTTT.